Following are 31 T cell receptor beta chains from one sample sequenced in a study of regulatory T cells in long-lasting Graves disease. This sample's time point: newly diagnosed GD, antithyroid drugs for less than 3 months. After RNA was extracted from PBMCs, the TCR library was made from it. HTBI primers from iRepertoire and Arm-PCR of CDR3 regions yielded the TCR beta libraries. Each CDR3 protein is one row after TCRdb ran MiXCR on the multiplex PCR reads. Of approximately 460,000 distinct CDR3 sequences listed, about a sixth are singletons. The sample was also linked to a second study, of T cells in Graves' hyperthyroidism and ophthalmopathy.

The source material was peripheral blood mononuclear cells (PBMCs), sampled at new diagnosis, from a patient treated with antithyroid drugs. These TCRs come from a woman in her 30s with Graves disease.

The gene calls are TRBV4-1 and TRBJ2-7; D might be TRBD1 (5 bases). The germline V gene has CDR1 MGHRA and CDR2 YSYEKL. V dropped 1 base and J dropped 6 bases, with 10 bases sitting between them. CDR3 length: 13 residues. For the CDR3, the DNA is TGCGCCAGCAGCCAAGCAAAGGGGCTCGAGCAGTACTTC. It translates to CASSQAKGLEQYF.

This clonotype was seen repeatedly, ten times or more. The CDR3 loop reads CSAKGGTLDYEQYF. DNA of the CDR3: TGCAGTGCAAAGGGAGGGACACTTGACTACGAGCAGTACTTC. The chain joins TRBV20-1 to TRBJ2-7, with a weak D call TRBD2 (7 bases). CDR3 size: 14 residues. Trimming removed 6 bases at V and 3 bases at J, with 18 bases between. The germline CDR1 and CDR2 sequences are DFQATT and SNEGSKA (reference sequence).

This clonotype was picked up many times. At one end the junction does not follow the germline gene, possibly because of a read error. The J gene is TRBJ2-7, the V gene TRBV7-9, with 8 positions matching TRBD1. This CDR3 region has 15 residues. Germline V CDR1 and CDR2: SEHNR, FQNEAQ (reference sequence). For the CDR3, the DNA is TGCGCCAGCAGCTTGGCTCCAGGGGGCCACTACGAGCAGTACTTC. Amino acids: CASSLAPGGHYEQYF. Supplemented by reference TRBV7-9 and TRBJ2-7, the full variable domain reads DTGVSQNPRHKITKRGQNVTFRCDPISEHNRLYWYRQTLGQGPEFLTYFQNEAQLEKSRLLSDRFSAERPKGSFSTLEIQRTEQGDSAMYLCASSLAPGGHYEQYFGPGTRLTVT.

In its sample, this clonotype was seen many times. The J gene is TRBJ2-7, the V gene TRBV5-5; perhaps TRBD1 as D (5 bases). This CDR3 is built from 13 residues. V was shortened by 1 base and J by 4 bases, with 9 bases between the two germline ends. Germline CDR1 and CDR2: SGHKS and YYEKEE (reference sequence). CDR3 in DNA: TGTGCCAGCAGCTTGCCAGGGCTTTACGAGCAGTACTTC. This translates into CASSLPGLYEQYF.

This clonotype showed up just a few times. This chain joins TRBV19 and TRBJ2-7; D is tentatively TRBD1 or TRBD2 (6 bases each). Germline V gives CDR1 LNHDA, CDR2 SQIVND (reference sequence). Trimming stripped 3 bases from V and 7 bases from J, with 16 bases between. This CDR3 is built from 14 residues. Written as DNA, the CDR3 is TGTGCCAGTAGTATCCCGGGACAACGGGGGGAGCAGTACTTC. It encodes CASSIPGQRGEQYF.

This clonotype was detected many times. The chain joins TRBV9 to TRBJ2-1; a possible D gene is TRBD2 (5 bases). Trimming removed 4 bases from V and 0 bases from J, with 8 bases in between. This CDR3 has 14 amino acids. The germline CDR1 and CDR2 sequences are SGDLS and YYNGEE. This chain's CDR3 is CASSILASYNEQFF. The DNA for the CDR3 is TGTGCCAGCAGCATCCTAGCCTCCTACAATGAGCAGTTCTTC.

This clonotype was seen only a few times. This chain uses TRBV20-1 with TRBJ2-2, with D perhaps TRBD2 (5 bases). Germline CDR1 reads DFQATT; CDR2 reads SNEGSKA (reference sequence). The CDR3 runs 16 residues. Between the trimmed V and J ends, which lost 0 bases and 2 bases, there was a span of 13 bases. The CDR3 protein is CSARDLPRGNTGELFF. The CDR3 coding sequence is TGCAGTGCTAGAGATCTCCCCCGGGGTAACACCGGGGAGCTGTTTTTT.

The J gene is TRBJ1-3, the V gene TRBV28; D is unclear. The V end was cut by 8 bases, the J end by 2 bases, with 13 bases between. This CDR3 is 14 amino acids long. Per germline, CDR1 MDHEN and CDR2 SYDVKM. The CDR3 protein is CASGGQRAGNTIYF. The CDR3, as DNA: TGTGCCAGCGGCGGGCAAAGGGCTGGAAACACCATATATTTT.

The table lists this clonotype with a few counts. The chain joins TRBV7-3 to TRBJ2-1, with 9 bases identical to TRBD2. From germline, CDR1 is SGHTA and CDR2 FQGTGA. Germline trimming cut 0 bases from V and 2 bases from J; bases unmatched to any gene: 2. This CDR3 is built from 16 residues. The CDR3 DNA reads as TGTGCCAGCAGCTTAACAGGCGGGAGGGCCTACAATGAGCAGTTCTTC. This encodes CASSLTGGRAYNEQFF.

This clonotype has a count of ten or more. The gene calls are TRBV28 and TRBJ2-1; D perhaps matches TRBD2 (5 bases). The germline gives CDR1 MDHEN, CDR2 SYDVKM. The ends were cut back, 5 bases at V and 8 bases at J, with 7 bases in the middle. CDR3 length: 11 residues. CDR3 bases: TGTGCCAGCAGTAGTAGCGATGAGCAGTTCTTC. It encodes CASSSSDEQFF.

This clonotype was seen repeatedly, ten times or more. V and J are TRBV29-1 and TRBJ2-1; D uncertain. The V gene's germline CDR1 is SQVTM and CDR2 ANQGSEA. Trimming took off 5 bases at V and 5 bases at J, with 7 bases between the two ends. This CDR3 is built from 11 residues. The CDR3 DNA reads as TGCAGCGTTTTCCGGGACAATGAGCAGTTCTTC. Protein: CSVFRDNEQFF.

In regard to this clonotype: A much larger clone lies a single base off, so this may be a read error. V is TRBV29-1 and J is TRBJ2-4, with 7 nucleotides matching TRBD2. The CDR3 has 14 amino acids. Germline values: CDR1 SQVTM, CDR2 ANQGSEA. CDR3 in DNA: TGCAGCGTATACCGCGGGAGTGGAGACAATGAGCAGATCTTC. This sequence encodes CSVYRGSGDNEQIF.

A few counts support this clonotype. The rearrangement uses TRBV28 and TRBJ1-3; D not resolved. This CDR3 has 15 residues. V lost 6 bases and J 4 bases, leaving 16 bases between the germline ends. Germline V lookup: CDR1 MDHEN, CDR2 SYDVKM. This CDR3 reads CASSVVARAGNTIYF. DNA of the CDR3: TGTGCCAGCAGCGTAGTAGCGAGAGCGGGAAACACCATATATTTT.

Only a few counts were recorded for this clonotype. The rearrangement links TRBV20-1 to TRBJ2-2; 9 bases match TRBD1. CDR3 size: 15 residues. Losses at the gene ends were 5 bases for V and 4 bases for J; bases not matched to a gene: 8. CDR1 and CDR2 from the germline V gene are DFQATT and SNEGSKA (reference sequence). CDR3 nucleotide sequence: TGCAGTGCTCGCGGGACAGGGCTGGGCACCGGGGAGCTGTTTTTT. Its protein product is CSARGTGLGTGELFF.

The rearrangement uses TRBV18 and TRBJ2-1; TRBD2 matches 15 bases. V shed 1 base and J 7 bases; nucleotides not matched to a gene: 5. This CDR3 has 17 residues. CDR1 KGHSH and CDR2 LQKENI come from the germline V gene. The CDR3, as DNA: TGTGCCAGCTCACCACGGGGACTAGCGGGAGGAGGGAATGAGCAGTTCTTC. It codes for CASSPRGLAGGGNEQFF.

This clonotype has only a few counts. The CDR3 nucleotides are TGTGCCAGCAGTCTCCCCGGCGGGAGCACAGATACGCAGTATTTT. Translating gives CASSLPGGSTDTQYF. This chain links TRBV27 with TRBJ2-3; possible D gene TRBD2, 5 bases. Germline V gene lookup returns CDR1 MNHEY and CDR2 SMNVEV (reference sequence). The germline V and J ends were trimmed by 5 bases and 0 bases, with 12 bases remaining between them. The CDR3 covers 15 residues.

This clonotype was counted ten times or more. The genes are TRBV12-3 or TRBV12-4 and TRBJ1-4; TRBD1 is a possible D gene (5 bases). The CDR3 spans 13 residues. V dropped 2 bases and J dropped 7 bases, with 8 bases sitting between them. The CDR3 spells CASSLQGGEKLFF. CDR3 nucleotide sequence: TGTGCCAGCAGTTTACAGGGCGGTGAAAAACTGTTTTTT.

This clonotype was seen a handful of times. It may be a read error: a sequence one base away is much more abundant. The chain carries TRBV7-2 and TRBJ1-2; no clear D gene. CDR3 length equals 15 residues. The germline CDR1 and CDR2 sequences are SGHTA and FQGNSA. CDR3 protein: CASSSTRWSPIGCTF. CDR3 nucleotide sequence: TGTGCCAGCAGCTCGACACGGTGGTCACCTATTGGCTGCACCTTC. The full variable domain, with the rest looked up from reference TRBV7-2 and TRBJ1-2, is GAGVSQSPSNKVTEKGKDVELRCDPISGHTALYWYRQSLGQGLEFLIYFQGNSAPDKSGLPSDRFSAERTGGSVSTLTIQRTQQEDSAVYLCASSSTRWSPIGCTFGSGTRLTVV.

This clonotype was detected ten times or more. This chain joins TRBV10-3 and TRBJ2-3, with D possibly TRBD1 on 5 matching bases. The V gene's germline CDR1 is ENHRY and CDR2 SYGVKD. Trimming took off 2 bases at V and 0 bases at J, with 15 bases between the two ends. This CDR3 has 17 residues. CDR3 bases: TGTGCCATCAGTGAGAGAGCCAGGGTCTCGAGCACAGATACGCAGTATTTT. This translates into CAISERARVSSTDTQYF.

This clonotype came up many times. This sequence joins TRBV11-2 and TRBJ1-6; 7 bases align to TRBD1. Germline V gene sequence: CDR1 SGHAT, CDR2 FQNNGV. V lost 0 bases, J lost 6 bases, and 2 bases stayed unmatched. The CDR3 is 15 residues long. The CDR3 DNA sequence: TGTGCCAGCAGCTTAGAGGACAGGTTTAATTCACCCCTCCACTTT. Protein sequence: CASSLEDRFNSPLHF.

This clonotype was counted at least ten times. One junction end does not reproduce the germline sequence, and a read error may be involved. The chain combines TRBV5-1 with TRBJ2-1; TRBD2 matches at 11 bases. CDR3 length equals 15 residues. The germline V gene has CDR1 SGHRS and CDR2 YFSETQ. CDR3 sequence reads: CASSIGTSGYNEQFF. In nucleotides, the CDR3 is TGTGCCAGCAGCATTGGGACTAGCGGTTACAATGAGCAGTTCTTC.

This clonotype has ten or more counts. This rearrangement joins TRBV30 to TRBJ1-1, with 9 bases identical to TRBD1. The CDR3 totals 13 residues. CDR1 is GTSNPN, CDR2 SVGIG, per germline (reference sequence). V lost 7 bases, J lost 4 bases, and 7 bases stayed unmatched. This CDR3 is CASDRGTLTEAFF. In DNA form, the CDR3 reads TGTGCCTCGGACAGGGGTACACTCACTGAAGCTTTCTTT.

This clonotype occurred a few times. The V gene is TRBV19, the J gene TRBJ1-2; D gene ambiguous. CDR3 length: 15 amino acids. Germline-derived CDR1 and CDR2 are LNHDA and SQIVND (reference sequence). V shed 3 bases and J shed 4 bases, with 15 bases lying between them. CDR3 in DNA: TGTGCCAGTAGTATTCGGGAGGAGTTAGTCTATGGCTACACCTTC. Translating gives CASSIREELVYGYTF.

This clonotype was detected many times. The chain combines TRBV7-9 with TRBJ2-7; D not certain. This CDR3 comprises 12 residues. The germline V and J ends were trimmed by 3 bases and 9 bases, with 12 bases remaining between them. Germline V lookup: CDR1 SEHNR, CDR2 FQNEAQ (reference sequence). The CDR3 bases are TGTGCCAGCAGCTTGTATGGGGTCGCGCAGTACTTC. Its translation: CASSLYGVAQYF.

This clonotype has a count of ten or more. V usage is TRBV28 and J usage is TRBJ2-2, with 7 bases that match TRBD2. The CDR3 is 15 amino acids. CDR1 is MDHEN, CDR2 SYDVKM, per germline. Trimming cost V 5 bases and J 0 bases; bases outside gene matches: 3. This CDR3 reads CASSQGGANTGELFF. CDR3 sequence (DNA): TGTGCCAGCAGTCAGGGAGGGGCGAACACCGGGGAGCTGTTTTTT.

V usage is TRBV20-1 and J usage is TRBJ2-7; D unclear. The V and J ends lost 3 bases and 5 bases respectively, with 14 bases between them. Looked up from germline, CDR1 is DFQATT and CDR2 is SNEGSKA (reference sequence). CDR3 length: 13 amino acids. The CDR3 protein is CSARRPVDNEQYF. Here the CDR3 DNA reads TGCAGTGCTAGGAGGCCGGTGGATAACGAGCAGTACTTC.

Concerning this clonotype: Just one base apart from a much larger clone, this may be a read error. The rearrangement links TRBV6-1 to TRBJ2-2; D possibly matches TRBD1 or TRBD2 (5 bases each). The CDR3 runs 13 residues. Germline CDR1 is MNHNS and CDR2 is SASEGT. The CDR3 spells CASKGLGTGKLFF. In DNA, the CDR3 is TGTGCCAGCAAGGGTCTAGGGACCGGGAAGCTGTTTTTT.

This clonotype was detected ten times or more. The rearrangement joins TRBV7-9 to TRBJ2-5, with D hard to call. From germline, CDR1 is SEHNR and CDR2 FQNEAQ (reference sequence). The CDR3 is made up of 15 amino acids. V was shortened by 0 bases and J by 3 bases, with 11 bases between the two germline ends. The CDR3: CASSLAAFFEETQYF. In DNA, the CDR3 is TGTGCCAGCAGCTTAGCGGCTTTCTTCGAAGAGACCCAGTACTTC.

This clonotype was seen many times. The rearrangement joins TRBV18 to TRBJ1-5; 7 bases are shared with TRBD1. Trimming cost V 3 bases and J 5 bases; bases outside gene matches: 4. Germline V gives CDR1 KGHSH, CDR2 LQKENI. This CDR3 is built from 14 residues. The CDR3 DNA sequence: TGTGCCAGCTCACCCGACAGGGAAGATCAGCCCCAGCATTTT. Translation gives CASSPDREDQPQHF.

The rearrangement links TRBV3-1 to TRBJ1-2; a possible D gene is TRBD1 (5 bases). Trimming stripped 1 base from V and 3 bases from J, with 12 bases between. Germline lookup yields CDR1 LGHDT and CDR2 YNNKEL (reference sequence). CDR3 length: 15 amino acids. Here the CDR3 reads CASSQVFQGDYGYTF. The DNA of the CDR3 is TGTGCCAGCAGCCAAGTTTTTCAGGGAGACTATGGCTACACCTTC.

This clonotype has at least ten counts. This chain links TRBV7-9 with TRBJ2-7; tentative D call: TRBD2 (6 bases). The germline CDR1 and CDR2 sequences are SEHNR and FQNEAQ (reference sequence). The V and J ends lost 3 bases and 3 bases respectively, with 12 bases between them. This CDR3 is 14 amino acids long. The CDR3 coding sequence is TGTGCCAGCAGCTTTGGCGGGATAGGCTACGAGCAGTACTTC. Protein product: CASSFGGIGYEQYF.